Listed below are T cell receptor beta chains from one sample, sequenced in a study of blood T cell repertoires in COVID-19. Assay: immunoSEQ multiplex PCR; the TCRdb copy retains only in-frame clones and omits some. The sample holds tens of thousands of clones, about 80% seen once. What was sequenced was peripheral blood. The receptors shown here come from a human donor in a cohort sampled during active COVID-19. Each CDR3 is given with its conserved first and last residue. A D gene is named only where the DNA matches it firmly. The listing skips clone size in some rows; elsewhere it reads once, few, many or a size class.

TRBV19,.,TRBD1,TRBJ2-6,15,TGTGCCAGTAGCCTCAGGGGGCCTGGGGCCAACGTCCTGACTTTC,CASSLRGPGANVLTF
TRBV5-4,once,TRBD2,TRBJ2-3,16,TGTGCCAGCTGGACCGTTAGCGGGGGGGTTGGAGATACGCAGTATTTT,CASWTVSGGVGDTQYF
TRBV5-1,.,.,TRBJ1-6,13,TGCGCCAGCAGCATAGAACAGGAGTCACCCCTCCACTTT,CASSIEQESPLHF
TRBV3-1/TRBV3-2,few,TRBD1,TRBJ1-2,13,TGTGCCAGCAGCCCTGGACAGGGTGGTAGCTACACCTTC,CASSPGQGGSYTF
TRBV2,.,.,TRBJ2-7,13,TGTGCCAGCAGTGAACGGCAGGCTCTCGAGCAGTACTTC,CASSERQALEQYF
TRBV7-3,.,TRBD2,TRBJ2-3,16,TGTGCCAGCAGCTCCCACGGCGGGAGGGCGGGAGATACGCAGTATTTT,CASSSHGGRAGDTQYF
TRBV6-5,once,.,TRBJ2-2,14,TGTGCCAGCAAAAGAGAACGAGACACCGGGGAGCTGTTTTTT,CASKRERDTGELFF
TRBV5-1,.,.,TRBJ2-2,16,TGCGCCAGCAGCTTGGCCGGTCACGCGAACACCGGGGAGCTGTTTTTT,CASSLAGHANTGELFF
TRBV6-5,.,.,TRBJ2-1,15,TGTGCCAGCAGAAGGGAGGGGGGCTCCTACAATGAGCAGTTCTTC,CASRREGGSYNEQFF
TRBV3-1/TRBV3-2,.,TRBD1,TRBJ1-1,14,TGTGCCAGCAGCCAAGCGGGACAGGGCACTGAAGCTTTCTTT,CASSQAGQGTEAFF
TRBV7-9,.,TRBD2,TRBJ2-3,16,TGTGCCAGCAGCTTATACGGGGGGGCGACCGCAGATACGCAGTATTTT,CASSLYGGATADTQYF
TRBV6-5,.,TRBD2,TRBJ2-7,13,TGTGCCAGCAGTTATGGGCGGGGGGGGGAGCAGTACTTC,CASSYGRGGEQYF
TRBV7-2,.,.,TRBJ2-3,15,TGTGCCAGCAGCTTCCCATCGAGTCTCACAGATACGCAGTATTTT,CASSFPSSLTDTQYF
TRBV7-6,.,.,TRBJ2-2,15,TGTGCCAGCAGCGTCGGGACTCTGAACACCGGGGAGCTGTTTTTT,CASSVGTLNTGELFF
TRBV7-8,.,.,TRBJ2-7,14,TGTGCCAGCAGCGAACAGGGAGGGTCCTACGAGCAGTACTTC,CASSEQGGSYEQYF
TRBV4-2,.,TRBD1,TRBJ2-7,15,TGTGCCAGCAGCCAAGGGACAGGACAATCCTACGAGCAGTACTTC,CASSQGTGQSYEQYF
TRBV2,.,.,TRBJ1-1,13,TGTGCCACTAGGACAGCGCAGAACACTGAAGCTTTCTTT,CATRTAQNTEAFF
TRBV7-2,.,TRBD2,TRBJ2-1,15,TGTGCCAGCAGCTTGGCTAGCGGAGTCTACAATGAGCAGTTCTTC,CASSLASGVYNEQFF
TRBV3-1/TRBV3-2,.,.,TRBJ2-7,13,TGTGCCAGCAGCCAAGGTTACTCCTACGAGCAGTACTTC,CASSQGYSYEQYF
TRBV5-1,.,.,TRBJ2-3,15,TGCGCCAGCAGCTTGGCCAGGGCTAGCACAGATACGCAGTATTTT,CASSLARASTDTQYF
TRBV19,.,TRBD2,TRBJ2-1,15,TGTGCCAGTAGTACAGGGACTAGCGGCCACAATGAGCAGTTCTTC,CASSTGTSGHNEQFF
TRBV6-1,.,.,TRBJ2-7,16,TGTGCCAGCAGTGAAGCCGAGACAGTGGGAACCTACGAGCAGTACTTC,CASSEAETVGTYEQYF
TRBV9,once,TRBD2,TRBJ2-1,20,TGTGCCAGCAGCGTAGGGGCTACTAGCGGGAGGGGGAATCGTAAGGATGAGCAGTTCTTC,CASSVGATSGRGNRKDEQFF
TRBV11-2,.,.,TRBJ2-3,15,TGTGCCAGCAGCCTCACAGGGTCAGAGACAGATACGCAGTATTTT,CASSLTGSETDTQYF
TRBV28,.,.,TRBJ2-7,15,TGTGCCAGCAGTCCCCCGCCGGGAGACCCCTACGAGCAGTACTTC,CASSPPPGDPYEQYF
TRBV28,.,.,TRBJ1-1,15,TGTGCCAGCAGCCGCGGGGGACCCAGGGCCACTGAAGCTTTCTTT,CASSRGGPRATEAFF
TRBV25-1,.,.,TRBJ1-1,14,TGTGCCAGCAGGGGGGCAGGGAAGGACACTGAAGCTTTCTTT,CASRGAGKDTEAFF
TRBV5-4,.,.,TRBJ2-7,14,TGTGCCAGCAGCTTTGTCGCGGGCTCCTACGAGCAGTACTTC,CASSFVAGSYEQYF
TRBV2,few,.,TRBJ1-5,16,TGTGCCAGCAGTGAAATCGGGGGTGGGAGGAATCAGCCCCAGCATTTT,CASSEIGGGRNQPQHF
TRBV27,.,.,TRBJ1-1,13,TGTGCCAGCAGTTTACAAATGAACACTGAAGCTTTCTTT,CASSLQMNTEAFF